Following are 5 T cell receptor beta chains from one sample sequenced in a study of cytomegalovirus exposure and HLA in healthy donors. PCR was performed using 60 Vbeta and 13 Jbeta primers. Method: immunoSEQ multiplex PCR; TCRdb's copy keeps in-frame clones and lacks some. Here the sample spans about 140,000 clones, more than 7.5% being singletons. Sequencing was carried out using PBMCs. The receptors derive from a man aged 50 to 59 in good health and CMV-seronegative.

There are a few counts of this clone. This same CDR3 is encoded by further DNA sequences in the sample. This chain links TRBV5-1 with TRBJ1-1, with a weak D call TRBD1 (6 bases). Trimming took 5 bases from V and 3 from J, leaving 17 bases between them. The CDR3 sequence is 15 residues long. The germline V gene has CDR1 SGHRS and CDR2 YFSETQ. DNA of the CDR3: TGCGCCAGCAGGATTGGGGGGGCCCAGGACACTGAAGCTTTCTTT. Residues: CASRIGGAQDTEAFF.

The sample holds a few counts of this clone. The DNA of the CDR3 is TGTGCCAGCAGCCAGGGGGCCAACACTGAAGCTTTCTTT. Its translation: CASSQGANTEAFF. The V gene is TRBV7-6, the J gene TRBJ1-1, with 8 bases fitting TRBD1. The germline V gene has CDR1 SGHVS and CDR2 FNYEAQ. There are 13 residues in the CDR3. V shed 5 bases, J shed 2 bases, and the junction held 1 base outside the gene matches.

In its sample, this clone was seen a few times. As DNA, the CDR3 is TGTGCCAGCAGCCAGGGAAGGGGTTCTCAGCCCCAGCATTTT. Its protein product is CASSQGRGSQPQHF. The chain is built from TRBV5-4 and TRBJ1-5, with TRBD1 as a possible D gene (5 bases). The germline gives CDR1 SGHNT, CDR2 YYREEE (reference sequence). V lost 4 bases and J 6 bases, leaving 14 bases between the germline ends. The CDR3 runs to 14 residues.

The CDR3 bases are TGTGCCAGCAGCCAGAGGACTAGCGGGAGGGCTGGGAATGAGCAGTTCTTC. Amino acids: CASSQRTSGRAGNEQFF. The chain combines TRBV4-2 with TRBJ2-1; TRBD2 matches 15 bases. CDR3 length equals 17 residues. V dropped 3 bases and J dropped 7; count of bases not matched to a gene: 7. CDR1 and CDR2 (germline): LGHNA, YNFKEQ.

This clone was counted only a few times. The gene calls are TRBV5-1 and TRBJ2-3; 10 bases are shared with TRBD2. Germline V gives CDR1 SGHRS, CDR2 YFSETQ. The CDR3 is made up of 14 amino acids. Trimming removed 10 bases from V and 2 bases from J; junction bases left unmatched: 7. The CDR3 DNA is TGCGCCGGAAGAGCGGGGGGGCTCACAGATACGCAGTATTTT. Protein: CAGRAGGLTDTQYF.